This T cell receptor beta chain was identified in a study of human T cells and chemical hapten exposure. TCRdb processed the RACE reads anew with MiXCR; each CDR3 protein has one entry. Of about 93,000 distinct CDR3 sequences detected, 7.5% to 9.5% appear once; the ten largest clones hold about 2.5%. Germline V gene data show CDR1 as LNHDA and CDR2 as SQIVND (reference sequence). The CDR3 runs 14 residues. V was cut by 7 bases and J by 13 bases, with 20 bases left in between. This sample's time point: pre-sensitization, week 0. Sample treatment: therapeutic diphenylcyclopropenone sensitization with weekly scalp DPC. The authors' total RNA extraction used unfractionated whole blood. In its sample, this clonotype was seen a few times.

The origin of this receptor is a man aged 40-49 years with alopecia areata. Some clones in this sample may be carry-over from other donors' samples. The genes are TRBV19 and TRBJ1-6; D is unresolved. The sequences come from whole blood, collected in connection with sensitization to the hapten diphenylcyclopropenone (DPC). The CDR3 DNA follows: TGTGCCAGTACCACAAAAATACGGACGGGTCCCCTCCACTTT. It encodes CASTTKIRTGPLHF.